These 25 T cell receptor beta chains originate from one sample sequenced in a study of T cells in Graves' hyperthyroidism and ophthalmopathy. Amplification of TCR beta CDR3 regions was performed using RNA transcripts as template. Carried out on the TCR CDR3, a first-round RT-PCR used the HTBI primer set. TCRdb reprocessed the multiplex PCR reads with MiXCR, giving one entry per CDR3 protein. The sample shows about 180,000 distinct CDR3 sequences, approximately 17% of them seen only once. What was sequenced was blood. The origin of the receptors is a woman aged 50 to 60 with Graves' hyperthyroidism.

Many counts were recorded for this clonotype. The chain carries TRBV28 and TRBJ1-6; D call uncertain. The CDR3 extends over 15 amino acids. The germline CDR1 and CDR2 sequences are MDHEN and SYDVKM. The V and J ends lost 7 bases and 3 bases respectively, with 13 bases between them. CDR3 in amino acids: CASTTRGGYNSPLHF. CDR3 sequence (DNA): TGTGCCAGCACGACCCGTGGTGGCTATAATTCACCCCTCCACTTT.

This chain joins TRBV24-1 and TRBJ2-1; 11 bases agree with TRBD1. The germline V gene encodes CDR1 KGHDR and CDR2 SFDVKD. The ends lost 5 bases at V and 8 bases at J; junction bases unmatched: 7. CDR3 length: 15 amino acids. As DNA, the CDR3 is TGTGCCACCAGTGCCGTGGGACAGGGGGACGATGAGCAGTTCTTC. It specifies CATSAVGQGDDEQFF.

This clonotype was seen ten or more times. V is TRBV28 and J is TRBJ1-2; 9 positions match TRBD1. In germline, CDR1 is MDHEN, CDR2 SYDVKM. V shed 2 bases and J 5 bases; nucleotides not matched to a gene: 9. CDR3 length: 16 amino acids. The CDR3 loop is CASSLATQGQGYGYTF. In nucleotides, the CDR3 is TGTGCCAGCAGTTTAGCGACACAAGGACAGGGGTATGGCTACACCTTC.

This clonotype showed up just a few times. The rearrangement links TRBV9 to TRBJ2-7; 7 bases match TRBD2. The CDR3 has 16 amino acids. The V segment lost 0 bases and the J segment 5 bases; nucleotides outside the gene matches: 11. Germline V gene data show CDR1 as SGDLS and CDR2 as YYNGEE. CDR3 bases: TGTGCCAGCAGCGTAGACCGGGGGGTCGCTCCCCACGAGCAGTACTTC. Translating it yields CASSVDRGVAPHEQYF.

This clonotype was recorded at least ten times. V is TRBV12-3 or TRBV12-4 and J is TRBJ2-7; 7 bases line up with TRBD1. V trimming: 0 bases; J trimming: 2 bases; junction bases outside the gene matches: 1. CDR3 length: 14 amino acids. CDR3 sequence: CASSLATGTYEQYF. The CDR3 DNA reads TGTGCCAGCAGTTTAGCGACAGGGACCTACGAGCAGTACTTC.

This clonotype was seen many times. The J gene is TRBJ1-4, the V gene TRBV7-9; maybe TRBD1 (5 bases). Germline CDR1 SEHNR, CDR2 FQNEAQ (reference sequence). Trimming stripped 5 bases from V and 6 bases from J, with 19 bases between. The CDR3 loop spans 16 amino acids. DNA of the CDR3: TGTGCCAGCAGCAATCAGGGTGACGTCGGGGATGAAAAACTGTTTTTT. It encodes CASSNQGDVGDEKLFF.

Many counts were recorded for this clonotype. The chain recombines TRBV7-3 with TRBJ2-1, with 11 bases fitting TRBD2. V was pared by 9 bases and J by 6 bases, with 1 base of the junction left unmatched. In germline, CDR1 is SGHTA, CDR2 FQGTGA. The CDR3 sequence is 12 residues long. The CDR3, as DNA: TGTGCCAGTAGCGGGGGGGCCAATGAGCAGTTCTTC. It codes for CASSGGANEQFF. The variable domain in full, completed from reference TRBV7-3 and TRBJ2-1, reads GAGVSQTPSNKVTEKGKYVELRCDPISGHTALYWYRQSLGQGPEFLIYFQGTGAADDSGLPNDRFFAVRPEGSVSTLKIQRTERGDSAVYLCASSGGANEQFFGPGTRLTVL.

This clonotype was counted many times. The rearrangement uses TRBV2 and TRBJ2-5, with D maybe TRBD1 (5 bases). Trimming took 3 bases from V and 5 from J, leaving 16 bases between them. The CDR3 extends over 15 amino acids. Germline CDR1 and CDR2: SNHLY and FYNNEI. CDR3 nucleotide sequence: TGTGCCAGCAGTGACCAGAGGACATCGGCGGAGACCCAGTACTTC. Translation gives CASSDQRTSAETQYF.

The rearrangement uses TRBV19 and TRBJ1-1; possible D gene TRBD1, 5 bases. Germline values: CDR1 LNHDA, CDR2 SQIVND (reference sequence). The CDR3 consists of 14 residues. V was clipped by 4 bases and J by 4 bases, with 13 bases between them. This CDR3 is CASSTPGGATEAFF. In nucleotides, the CDR3 is TGTGCCAGTAGTACCCCGGGGGGTGCCACTGAAGCTTTCTTT. Complete variable domain (other parts from reference TRBV19 and TRBJ1-1): DGGITQSPKYLFRKEGQNVTLSCEQNLNHDAMYWYRQDPGQGLRLIYYSQIVNDFQKGDIAEGYSVSREKKESFPLTVTSAQKNPTAFYLCASSTPGGATEAFFGQGTRLTVV.

This clonotype has more than one count but fewer than ten. The chain is built from TRBV4-1 and TRBJ1-4; no definite D call. Trimming pared 3 bases from V and 8 bases from J, leaving 19 bases between. CDR3 length equals 16 residues. The germline V gene encodes CDR1 MGHRA and CDR2 YSYEKL. The CDR3 loop reads CASSHYPEVAGEKLFF. The DNA of the CDR3 is TGCGCCAGCAGCCATTACCCCGAGGTGGCGGGCGAAAAACTGTTTTTT.

At least ten counts were recorded for this clonotype. V and J are TRBV27 and TRBJ2-1, with D maybe TRBD2 (6 bases). Germline V gene sequence: CDR1 MNHEY, CDR2 SMNVEV (reference sequence). This CDR3 is 14 amino acids long. V lost 6 bases and J 4 bases, leaving 13 bases between the germline ends. The CDR3 DNA sequence: TGTGCCAGCAGACGGGGGATATTATACAATGAGCAGTTCTTC. This gives the protein CASRRGILYNEQFF.

To note about this clonotype: A read error may produce the germline difference seen at one junction end. The chain recombines TRBV7-9 with TRBJ1-2, with D uncertain. CDR3 length: 13 residues. CDR1 and CDR2 (germline): SEHNR, FQNEAQ (reference sequence). CDR3 nucleotides: TGTGCCAGCAGCTCAACAGTTTTCTATGACTACACCTTC. This gives the protein CASSSTVFYDYTF.

Many counts were recorded for this clonotype. The rearrangement uses TRBV7-2 and TRBJ2-1; TRBD1 is a possible D gene (6 bases). The CDR3 spans 16 residues. Trimming stripped 5 bases from V and 7 bases from J, with 21 bases between. Germline V gene lookup returns CDR1 SGHTA and CDR2 FQGNSA. The CDR3 DNA reads as TGTGCCAGCAGCCCTTGGCCCGAGGGACATGTGAATGAGCAGTTCTTC. Protein product: CASSPWPEGHVNEQFF.

This clonotype has a handful of counts. The chain couples TRBV6-5 to TRBJ2-7; D gene unclear. This CDR3 spans 17 amino acids. The germline gives CDR1 MNHEY, CDR2 SVGAGI. Trimming cost V 0 bases and J 5 bases, with 20 bases left between them. Here the CDR3 DNA reads TGTGCCAGCAGTTACTCCCGAGCCTCAATTACGAGAAACGAGCAGTACTTC. Translating it yields CASSYSRASITRNEQYF.

This clonotype was seen at least ten times. The V gene is TRBV20-1, the J gene TRBJ1-1; the D is unclear. Germline CDR1 and CDR2: DFQATT and SNEGSKA (reference sequence). CDR3 size: 14 residues. Trimming left V 3 bases short and J 2 bases short, with 13 bases between. CDR3 nucleotides: TGCAGTGCTAGCATCAGGTGGCCTAACACTGAAGCTTTCTTT. It yields the protein CSASIRWPNTEAFF.

A word on this clonotype: This may be a read error: a much more frequent sequence differs by one nucleotide. The chain recombines TRBV7-9 with TRBJ2-7; D might be TRBD1 (5 bases). V lost 4 bases to trimming and J lost 5 bases, with 15 bases between them. Germline V gives CDR1 SEHNR, CDR2 FQNEAQ (reference sequence). This CDR3 has 14 residues. DNA of the CDR3: TGTGCCAGCAGCTCCGACAGACATCGCGACGAGCAGTACTTC. This translates into CASSSDRHRDEQYF.

This rearrangement joins TRBV5-6 to TRBJ1-2; maybe TRBD1 (5 bases). The length of the CDR3 is 15 residues. Looked up from germline, CDR1 is SGHDT and CDR2 is YYEEEE. Trimming left V 6 bases short and J 4 bases short, with 19 bases between. The DNA for the CDR3 is TGTGCCAGCACCCGGTCGGGAGGGGCGACCTATGGCTACACCTTC. Amino acid sequence: CASTRSGGATYGYTF.

This clonotype was found many times. V is TRBV9 and J is TRBJ1-1; a possible D gene is TRBD1 (5 bases). The V gene's germline CDR1 is SGDLS and CDR2 YYNGEE. Trimming pared 4 bases from V and 3 bases from J, leaving 13 bases between. There are 14 residues in the CDR3. This CDR3 reads CASSPLRGHTEAFF. For the CDR3, the DNA is TGTGCCAGCAGCCCTTTGCGGGGCCACACTGAAGCTTTCTTT.

This clonotype occurred many times. This rearrangement joins TRBV3-1 to TRBJ1-5, with D possibly matching TRBD1 (5 bases). CDR3 length: 12 residues. Trimming stripped 1 base from V and 9 bases from J, with 7 bases between. Germline assignment: CDR1 LGHDT and CDR2 YNNKEL (reference sequence). CDR3 amino acids: CASSQAGWPQHF. The CDR3 DNA is TGTGCCAGCAGCCAAGCAGGGTGGCCCCAGCATTTT.

The table lists this clonotype with many counts. The chain carries TRBV25-1 and TRBJ2-2, with D possibly being TRBD2 (7 bases). Deletions cut 9 bases from V and 2 bases from J, with 19 bases between. CDR3 length equals 16 residues. Germline CDR1 is MGHDK and CDR2 is SYGVNS. CDR3 sequence reads: CASRWGGGRNTGELFF. Here the CDR3 DNA reads TGTGCCAGTCGGTGGGGAGGGGGGCGCAACACCGGGGAGCTGTTTTTT.

This clonotype has only a few counts. The rearrangement links TRBV5-1 to TRBJ2-1, with D perhaps TRBD2 (5 bases). Deletions cut 6 bases from V and 0 bases from J, with 13 bases between. The CDR3 runs to 15 residues. The germline V gene has CDR1 SGHRS and CDR2 YFSETQ. CDR3 region: CASNLEGASYNEQFF. CDR3 bases: TGCGCCAGCAACTTAGAGGGCGCCTCCTACAATGAGCAGTTCTTC.

The V call is TRBV7-9, the J call TRBJ1-5, with TRBD1 as a possible D gene (5 bases). Trimming took 5 bases from V and 6 from J, leaving 14 bases between them. Germline lookup yields CDR1 SEHNR and CDR2 FQNEAQ (reference sequence). The CDR3 loop spans 14 amino acids. The CDR3 reads CASSTQDPGQPQHF. CDR3 coding DNA: TGTGCCAGCAGCACACAGGATCCAGGTCAGCCCCAGCATTTT.

This clonotype has at least ten counts. This chain joins TRBV28 and TRBJ2-5; 7 bases agree with TRBD1. CDR3 length equals 16 residues. Germline trimming cut 6 bases from V and 2 bases from J; bases unmatched to any gene: 12. Per germline, CDR1 MDHEN and CDR2 SYDVKM. The CDR3 nucleotides are TGTGCCAGCAGCTCCCTAGGCAGGGGGTTACAAGAGACCCAGTACTTC. Translation: CASSSLGRGLQETQYF.

This clonotype has a handful of counts. This chain joins TRBV20-1 and TRBJ1-1; 10 bases line up with TRBD1. Losses at the gene ends were 1 base for V and 3 bases for J; bases not matched to a gene: 11. The CDR3 contains 17 residues. Germline values: CDR1 DFQATT, CDR2 SNEGSKA (reference sequence). This CDR3 reads CSARVPGQGLLDTEAFF. DNA of the CDR3: TGCAGTGCTAGAGTACCGGGACAGGGGTTGCTGGACACTGAAGCTTTCTTT.

This clonotype was counted at least ten times. V gene TRBV7-2 combines with J gene TRBJ2-7, with D maybe TRBD2 (5 bases). CDR1 SGHTA and CDR2 FQGNSA come from the germline V gene. The CDR3 sequence is 16 residues long. Trimming stripped 4 bases from V and 5 bases from J, with 21 bases between. Here the CDR3 reads CASSYRGGEGGHEQYF. The CDR3 bases are TGTGCCAGCAGCTATCGAGGAGGAGAGGGTGGCCACGAGCAGTACTTC.